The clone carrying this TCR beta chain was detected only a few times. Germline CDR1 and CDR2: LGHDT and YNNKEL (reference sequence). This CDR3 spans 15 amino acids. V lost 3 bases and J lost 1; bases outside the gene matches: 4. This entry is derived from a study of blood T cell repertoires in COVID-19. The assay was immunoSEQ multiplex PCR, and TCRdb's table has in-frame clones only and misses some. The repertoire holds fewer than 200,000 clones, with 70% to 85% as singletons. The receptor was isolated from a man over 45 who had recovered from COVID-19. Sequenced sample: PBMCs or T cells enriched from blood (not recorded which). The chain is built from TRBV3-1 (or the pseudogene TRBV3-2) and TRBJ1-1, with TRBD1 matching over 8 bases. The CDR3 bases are TGTGCCAGCAGCCATCATGACAGGGGGAACACTGAAGCTTTCTTT. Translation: CASSHHDRGNTEAFF.